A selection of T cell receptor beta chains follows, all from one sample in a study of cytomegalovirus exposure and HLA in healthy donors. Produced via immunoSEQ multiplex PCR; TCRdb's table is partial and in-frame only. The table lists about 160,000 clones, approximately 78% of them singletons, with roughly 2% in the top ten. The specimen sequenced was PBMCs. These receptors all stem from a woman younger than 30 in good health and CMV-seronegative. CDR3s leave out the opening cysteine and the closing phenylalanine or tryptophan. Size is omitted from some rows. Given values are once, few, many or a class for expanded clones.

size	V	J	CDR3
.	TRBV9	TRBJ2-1	ASSVDPVLGVAGAYNEQF
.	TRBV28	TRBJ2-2	ASRAGDRVNTGELF
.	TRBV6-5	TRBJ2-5	ASRTGLAGETQY
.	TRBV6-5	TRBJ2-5	ASSYGTSNQETQY
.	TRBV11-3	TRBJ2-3	ASSKGTSGGADTQY
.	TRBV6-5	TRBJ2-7	ASSRTGTGDYEQY
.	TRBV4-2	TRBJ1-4	ASSQVSGATNEKLF
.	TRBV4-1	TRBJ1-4	ASSPPALRGEKLF
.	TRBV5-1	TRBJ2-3	ASSSGTGSTDTQY
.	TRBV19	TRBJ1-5	ASSTMGSNQPQH
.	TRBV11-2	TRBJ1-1	ASSRSDTNTEAF
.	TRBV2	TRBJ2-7	ASSDREFGQY
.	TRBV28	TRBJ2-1	ASSFNRGPTYNEQF
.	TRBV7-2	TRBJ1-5	ASSLEAGLGNQPQH
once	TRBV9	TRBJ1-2	ASSVGKGDLT
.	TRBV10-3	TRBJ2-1	AIRELAAEQF
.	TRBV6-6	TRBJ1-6	ASSHTQGRLPLH
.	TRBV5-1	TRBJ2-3	ASRLATDTQY
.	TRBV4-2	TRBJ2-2	ASSQELGTEVTGELF
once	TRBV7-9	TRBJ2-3	ASSLVGVGGGAADTQY
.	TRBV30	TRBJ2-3	AWRVGLGVDTQY
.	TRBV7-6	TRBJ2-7	ASSLADEQY
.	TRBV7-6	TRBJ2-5	ASSLGLGSKTQY
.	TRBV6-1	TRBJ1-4	ASSEFMQGGEKLF
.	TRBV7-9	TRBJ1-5	ASSLAFQGRNQPQH
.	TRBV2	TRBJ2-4	ASGGGAKNIQY
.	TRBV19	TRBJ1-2	ASSIYPDRGLSSRGYT
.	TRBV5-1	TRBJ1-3	ASSLVTGPSGNTIY
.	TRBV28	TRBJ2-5	ASSFRRDSQETQY
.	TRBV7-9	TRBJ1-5	ASSWGGAGQPQH
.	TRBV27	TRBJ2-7	ASSETASHLYEQY
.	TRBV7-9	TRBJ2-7	ASGLNGARDEQY
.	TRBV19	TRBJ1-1	ASSMVDRGGRAF
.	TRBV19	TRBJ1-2	ASSTKFRTGSNYGYT
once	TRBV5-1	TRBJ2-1	ASSTGGPLRLYNEQF
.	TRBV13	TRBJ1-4	ASSLGQGREKLF
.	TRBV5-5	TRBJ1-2	ASSLGQEYGYT
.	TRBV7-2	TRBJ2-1	ASSSHPGQGNNEQF
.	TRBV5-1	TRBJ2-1	ASRGPRAGNEQF
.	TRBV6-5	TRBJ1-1	ASSLWANTEAF
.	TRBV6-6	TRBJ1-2	ASSYRQRNYGYT
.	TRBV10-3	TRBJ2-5	AISIQGKETQY
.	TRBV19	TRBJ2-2	ASSRPPGIGSTGELF
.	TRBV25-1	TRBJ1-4	ASSGQTGINEKLF
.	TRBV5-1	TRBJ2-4	ASTLGRGQGAGWAKNIQY
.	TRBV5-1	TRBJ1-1	ASSSRQGANTEAF
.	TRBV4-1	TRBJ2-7	ASSPPADEQY
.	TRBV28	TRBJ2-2	ASKSAGNTGELF
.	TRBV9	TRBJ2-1	ASSAAGTSFYEQF
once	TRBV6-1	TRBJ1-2	ASSPDSNYGYT
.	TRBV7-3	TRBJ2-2	ASSPGLAGTGELF